The present T cell receptor beta chain was sequenced within a study of PD-1 blockade in classical Hodgkin lymphoma. Study outcomes and limitations: TCR diversity rose significantly by C4D1 in CD4+ but not CD8+ cells. The diversity seen at baseline in complete responders resembled that of newly diagnosed patients.

The CDR3 extends over 16 amino acids. Trimming cost V 1 base and J 0 bases, with 7 bases left between them. CDR1 and CDR2 (germline): LNHNV, YYDKDF (reference sequence). The time point here: cycle 4 day 1 (C4D1), after more than five weeks of nivolumab. Relapses following autologous stem cell transplantation were seen in all patients, with brentuximab vedotin exposure varying. Best responses were complete response, partial response or progressive disease. Libraries were prepared by immunoSEQ multiplex PCR; TCRdb keeps only in-frame clonotypes and omits some of them. The sample shows roughly 94,000 clones, around 93% of them seen only once. Note on this clone: Its antigen remains unknown. Additional DNA sequences in this sample encode the identical CDR3.

This chain connects TRBV15 to TRBJ2-6, with D unresolved. This clonotype was obtained from a human donor with classical Hodgkin lymphoma. The material sequenced was peripheral blood mononuclear cells (PBMCs), taken before the fourth cycle of nivolumab. Here the CDR3 reads CATSRAISSGANVLTF. The DNA for the CDR3 is TGTGCCACCAGCAGAGCAATAAGCTCTGGGGCCAACGTCCTGACTTTC. Supplemented by reference TRBV15 and TRBJ2-6, the full variable domain reads DAMVIQNPRYQVTQFGKPVTLSCSQTLNHNVMYWYQQKSSQAPKLLFHYYDKDFNNEADTPDNFQSRRPNTSFCFLDIRSPGLGDTAMYLCATSRAISSGANVLTFGAGSRLTVL.